This TCR beta chain emerged from a study of cytomegalovirus exposure and HLA in healthy donors. PCR employed 60 Vbeta and 13 Jbeta primers. Clones were read by immunoSEQ multiplex PCR, and TCRdb kept only the in-frame ones, dropping some. Found here are 150,000 to 200,000 clones, 70% to 80% of them singletons; the top ten hold roughly 1.4%. Sample: PBMCs. This receptor was obtained from a woman between 50 and 59 years old in good health and CMV-seronegative.

The CDR3 loop is CASSPQGAVNTEAFF. The CDR3 DNA follows: TGTGCCAGCTCACCACAGGGGGCTGTGAACACTGAAGCTTTCTTT. The chain has TRBV18 and TRBJ1-1; 7 bases line up with TRBD1. The V segment lost 1 base and the J segment 0 bases; nucleotides outside the gene matches: 2. The CDR3 consists of 15 residues. CDR1 KGHSH and CDR2 LQKENI come from the germline V gene.